The clone carrying this TCR beta chain was detected only a few times. What it recognizes is unknown. CDR3 length: 14 residues. Germline CDR1 reads SNHLY; CDR2 reads FYNNEI. Trimming removed 6 bases at V and 0 bases at J, with 9 bases between. This entry belongs to a study of early T cells in non-severe SARS-CoV-2 infection. About the study: With bulk RNA from unsorted whole blood as input, sequencing yielded unpaired chains.

Study-wide findings and caveats: Private and CD4 specificities were missed by VDJdb matching, skewed to anti-spike CD8.

The TCR library protocol attached unique molecular identifiers to the individual cDNA molecules. Each CDR3 protein gets one entry after TCRdb re-called the 5' RACE reads with MiXCR. The sample lists 75,000 to 80,000 distinct CDR3 sequences; approximately 10% were seen once. V and J are TRBV2 and TRBJ1-3; unclear D gene. The specimen was whole blood, collected at baseline. The source is an adult who was a healthcare worker with PCR-confirmed SARS-CoV-2 infection or an uninfected control (not recorded which). The CDR3 DNA follows: TGTGCCAGCAGGCCCTCCTACTCTGGAAACACCATATATTTT. It is translated as CASRPSYSGNTIYF.